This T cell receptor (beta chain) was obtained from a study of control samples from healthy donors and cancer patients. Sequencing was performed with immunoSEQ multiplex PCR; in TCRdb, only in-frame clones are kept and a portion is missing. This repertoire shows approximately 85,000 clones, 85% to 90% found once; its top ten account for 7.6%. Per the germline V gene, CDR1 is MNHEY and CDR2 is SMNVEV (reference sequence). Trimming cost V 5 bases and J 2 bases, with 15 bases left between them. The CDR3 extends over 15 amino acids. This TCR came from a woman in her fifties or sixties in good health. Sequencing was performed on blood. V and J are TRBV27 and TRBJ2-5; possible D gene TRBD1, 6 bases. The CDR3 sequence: CASSHQGRWQETQYF. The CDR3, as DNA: TGTGCCAGCAGTCATCAGGGGAGATGGCAAGAGACCCAGTACTTC.